The next 5 T cell receptor beta chains were all read from a single sample in a study of beta chain features in type 1 diabetes. Investigators reverse transcribed all isolated RNA, so they sequenced expressed TCRB transcripts. Some clones are missing from TCRdb's copy, which holds only in-frame ones; the method was immunoSEQ multiplex PCR. The profile shows over 350,000 clones, about 15% of them singletons. Material for sequencing was naive CD4+ T cells from blood. Every receptor here comes from a woman younger than 30 in good health.

This clone was detected only a few times. The CDR3 DNA reads as TGCAGCGTTGAAGGTCAGGGTCTCAACGAGCAGTACTTC. This codes for CSVEGQGLNEQYF. The J gene is TRBJ2-7, the V gene TRBV29-1; D is possibly TRBD1 (5 bases). The CDR3 runs to 13 residues. V was pared by 1 base and J by 5 bases, with 12 bases between. In germline, CDR1 is SQVTM, CDR2 ANQGSEA.

The chain combines TRBV15 with TRBJ2-1; no clear D. Germline loops: CDR1 LNHNV, CDR2 YYDKDF (reference sequence). CDR3 length: 16 residues. V was cut by 0 bases and J by 4 bases, with 13 bases left in between. The DNA of the CDR3 is TGTGCCACCAGCAGAGAAACGACAAGCCCTTACAATGAGCAGTTCTTC. Its protein product is CATSRETTSPYNEQFF. The full variable domain, rest sourced from reference TRBV15 and TRBJ2-1, is DAMVIQNPRYQVTQFGKPVTLSCSQTLNHNVMYWYQQKSSQAPKLLFHYYDKDFNNEADTPDNFQSRRPNTSFCFLDIRSPGLGDTAMYLCATSRETTSPYNEQFFGPGTRLTVL.

The genes are TRBV19 and TRBJ2-3; D is undetermined. Trimming removed 5 bases at V and 2 bases at J, with 2 bases between. CDR1 LNHDA and CDR2 SQIVND come from the germline V gene (reference sequence). This CDR3 comprises 11 residues. In DNA form, the CDR3 reads TGTGCCAGTAGTCACACAGATACGCAGTATTTT. Amino acid sequence: CASSHTDTQYF.

This clone was seen more than once but under ten times. The rearrangement joins TRBV6-6 to TRBJ1-2; D perhaps matches TRBD1 (5 bases). This CDR3 has 13 residues. From germline, CDR1 is MNHNY and CDR2 SVGAGI (reference sequence). Trimming removed 5 bases at V and 1 base at J, with 8 bases between. The DNA for the CDR3 is TGTGCCAGCAGTCGACAGATTAACTATGGCTACACCTTC. Amino acid sequence: CASSRQINYGYTF.

This clone was observed once. The chain has TRBV5-4 and TRBJ1-1; 9 nucleotides match TRBD1. CDR1 and CDR2 (germline): SGHNT, YYREEE (reference sequence). CDR3 length: 15 residues. V shed 4 bases, J shed 7 bases, and the junction held 11 bases outside the gene matches. Here the CDR3 reads CASSTRTGVSGEAFF. Here the CDR3 DNA reads TGTGCCAGCAGCACCCGGACAGGGGTATCGGGTGAAGCTTTCTTT.